Listed here are 23 T cell receptor beta chains from one sample, sequenced in a study of patients and donors after allogeneic stem cell transplantation. Via MiXCR, TCRdb re-called the RT-PCR reads, giving one row per CDR3 protein. Of about 110,000 distinct CDR3 sequences listed, roughly 37% are singletons. Sequencing was performed on blood, either unsorted or a sorted T cell fraction (not recorded which). The receptors were sampled from a human donor who was either an allogeneic HSCT recipient or a stem cell or donor lymphocyte infusion donor (not recorded which). It is not recorded whose cells these are; they may come from a transplant donor.

This clonotype has only a few counts. This chain connects TRBV4-3 to TRBJ1-1; 8 bases align to TRBD1. Unmatched junction bases numbered 7, after V lost 3 bases and J lost 7 bases. The germline V gene encodes CDR1 LGHNA and CDR2 YSLEER. The length of the CDR3 is 14 residues. CDR3: CASSQADRGVEAFF. CDR3 DNA: TGCGCCAGCAGCCAGGCCGACAGGGGTGTTGAAGCTTTCTTT.

Only a few counts were recorded for this clonotype. This chain links TRBV6-5 with TRBJ2-1, with 7 bases fitting TRBD2. The CDR3 is 16 residues long. Germline CDR1 is MNHEY and CDR2 is SVGAGI. V shed 2 bases, J shed 5 bases, and the junction held 9 bases outside the gene matches. Written as DNA, the CDR3 is TGTGCCAGCAGTTACCGCTCTAGCGGCTTGAACAATGAGCAGTTCTTC. Protein sequence: CASSYRSSGLNNEQFF.

This clonotype has more than one count but fewer than ten. V is TRBV12-3 or TRBV12-4 and J is TRBJ2-1; D unclear. This CDR3 comprises 14 residues. Trimming left V 6 bases short and J 8 bases short, with 17 bases between. The CDR3 spells CASRPRLGFDEQFF. CDR3 nucleotide sequence: TGTGCCAGCAGACCACGACTCGGCTTCGATGAGCAGTTCTTC.

This chain joins TRBV20-1 and TRBJ2-3; the D gene is possibly TRBD2 (6 bases). Trimming shortened V by 6 bases and J by 2 bases, and 15 bases separated the two germline ends. This CDR3 has 14 amino acids. CDR1 and CDR2 from the germline V gene are DFQATT and SNEGSKA (reference sequence). CDR3 residues: CSALPAGNTDTQYF. CDR3 in DNA: TGCAGTGCGTTACCGGCGGGGAACACAGATACGCAGTATTTT.

At least ten counts were recorded for this clonotype. This chain uses TRBV12-3 or TRBV12-4 with TRBJ1-2; a possible D gene is TRBD1 (5 bases). Trimming removed 2 bases from V and 3 bases from J, with 13 bases in between. The CDR3 has 15 residues. The CDR3 loop reads CASSLRVEGHYGYTF. CDR3 coding DNA: TGTGCCAGCAGTTTAAGAGTAGAGGGGCACTATGGCTACACCTTC.

The chain recombines TRBV11-2 with TRBJ2-5, with 8 bases aligning to TRBD1. Germline values: CDR1 SGHAT, CDR2 FQNNGV. With V trimmed by 5 bases and J by 5 bases, 10 bases remained unmatched. This CDR3 spans 15 amino acids. The CDR3 nucleotides are TGTGCCAGCAGCCTCGGACAGGGAGGAGGGGAGACCCAGTACTTC. Its protein is CASSLGQGGGETQYF. The full variable domain, rest sourced from reference TRBV11-2 and TRBJ2-5, is EAGVAQSPRYKIIEKRQSVAFWCNPISGHATLYWYQQILGQGPKLLIQFQNNGVVDDSQLPKDRFSAERLKGVDSTLKIQPAKLEDSAVYLCASSLGQGGGETQYFGPGTRLLVL.

The chain has TRBV4-3 and TRBJ2-2, with TRBD2 as a possible D gene (6 bases). From germline, CDR1 is LGHNA and CDR2 YSLEER. The V end lost 1 base, the J end lost 4 bases, and 13 bases lay between the germline ends. There are 16 residues in the CDR3. This CDR3 is CASSQVTGGPTGELFF. CDR3 DNA sequence: TGCGCCAGCAGCCAAGTAACAGGAGGGCCCACCGGGGAGCTGTTTTTT.

The genes are TRBV19 and TRBJ2-3, with a possible D match to TRBD1 (6 bases). The CDR3 runs to 14 residues. Trimming left V 6 bases short and J 5 bases short, with 15 bases between. Germline CDR1 and CDR2: LNHDA and SQIVND (reference sequence). The CDR3 DNA follows: TGTGCCAGTAGGGAGCAGGGGACGATAGATACGCAGTATTTT. This translates into CASREQGTIDTQYF.

This clonotype was observed a few times. The gene calls are TRBV20-1 and TRBJ1-5, with TRBD1 identical over 7 bases. The ends lost 1 base at V and 9 bases at J; junction bases unmatched: 12. This CDR3 is built from 15 residues. Germline V lookup: CDR1 DFQATT, CDR2 SNEGSKA (reference sequence). The CDR3 region has the DNA TGCAGTGCTAGAGGACAGGGTTCGTTAGGTAGGCCCCAGCATTTT. It specifies CSARGQGSLGRPQHF.

There are a few counts of this clonotype. The V call is TRBV7-9, the J call TRBJ2-7, with D uncertain. Trimming left V 1 base short and J 6 bases short, with 7 bases between. Germline assignment: CDR1 SEHNR and CDR2 FQNEAQ (reference sequence). The CDR3 has 12 residues. Written as DNA, the CDR3 is TGTGCCAGCAGCTTAGATGTAGCCGAGCAGTACTTC. Amino acid sequence: CASSLDVAEQYF.

The genes are TRBV20-1 and TRBJ1-5, with 7 bases fitting TRBD1. CDR3 length equals 15 residues. V shed 3 bases, J shed 7 bases, and the junction held 12 bases outside the gene matches. Germline V gives CDR1 DFQATT, CDR2 SNEGSKA (reference sequence). The CDR3 loop reads CSASRTGQYGQPQHF. The CDR3 bases are TGCAGTGCTAGCAGGACAGGCCAGTACGGGCAGCCCCAGCATTTT.

This clonotype has just a few counts. The chain is built from TRBV29-1 and TRBJ1-1, with a possible D match to TRBD1 (6 bases). The CDR3 runs to 12 residues. The germline gives CDR1 SQVTM, CDR2 ANQGSEA. V was pared by 7 bases and J by 5 bases, with 14 bases between. CDR3 in amino acids: CSAYRVLTEAFF. The CDR3 DNA follows: TGCAGCGCATACAGGGTCTTGACTGAAGCTTTCTTT.

The table lists this clonotype with a few counts. The chain is built from TRBV20-1 and TRBJ1-5; TRBD1 matches at 7 bases. This CDR3 is 13 amino acids long. Germline CDR1 reads DFQATT; CDR2 reads SNEGSKA (reference sequence). J was trimmed by 6 bases and V by 6 bases; bases with no gene match: 8. In DNA form, the CDR3 reads TGCAGTGCAATGACAGGGTTCGGTCAGCCCCAGCATTTT. Its protein product is CSAMTGFGQPQHF.

This clonotype has just a few counts. The rearrangement links TRBV20-1 to TRBJ1-2; weak D call: TRBD1 (5 bases). This CDR3 is 14 amino acids long. CDR1 DFQATT and CDR2 SNEGSKA come from the germline V gene (reference sequence). Trimming removed 4 bases from V and 4 bases from J, with 16 bases in between. The CDR3 bases are TGCAGTGCTATTTCCGGGACCTCCCCCTATGGCTACACCTTC. As protein: CSAISGTSPYGYTF.

This chain uses TRBV20-1 with TRBJ1-2, with 10 nucleotides matching TRBD1. This CDR3 comprises 15 residues. Germline V CDR1 and CDR2: DFQATT, SNEGSKA (reference sequence). J was trimmed by 4 bases and V by 6 bases; bases with no gene match: 11. The DNA of the CDR3 is TGCAGTGCCCCTCTGGGGACAGGGGACGCCTATGGCTACACCTTC. Residues: CSAPLGTGDAYGYTF.

The chain combines TRBV7-9 with TRBJ2-2; 8 nucleotides align to TRBD2. CDR1 is SEHNR and CDR2 is FQNEAQ in the germline V gene (reference sequence). Trimming removed 3 bases from V and 0 bases from J; junction bases left unmatched: 12. The CDR3 has 19 amino acids. The CDR3 region has the DNA TGTGCCAGCAGCTTGTCGGCGGGAGGTTATTACGCGAACACCGGGGAGCTGTTTTTT. This sequence encodes CASSLSAGGYYANTGELFF.

This CDR3 is CASTLAGGYNEQFF. The CDR3 DNA sequence: TGTGCCAGCACACTAGCGGGAGGCTACAATGAGCAGTTCTTC. The chain joins TRBV9 to TRBJ2-1; 12 nucleotides match TRBD2. The germline V gene has CDR1 SGDLS and CDR2 YYNGEE. V dropped 6 bases and J dropped 3; count of bases not matched to a gene: 1. The CDR3 is 14 residues long.

The chain uses TRBV7-8 and TRBJ2-2; 7 nucleotides align to TRBD2. Germline V CDR1 and CDR2: SGHVS, FQNEAQ. V lost 3 bases to trimming and J lost 7 bases; unmatched junction nucleotides: 2. The CDR3 has 13 residues. CDR3 protein: CASSFGTNGELFF. The CDR3 region has the DNA TGTGCCAGCAGCTTCGGGACTAACGGGGAGCTGTTTTTT.

J is TRBJ2-5 and V is TRBV18, with TRBD2 identical over 11 bases. The V gene's germline CDR1 is KGHSH and CDR2 LQKENI. The CDR3 is made up of 16 amino acids. Germline trimming cut 1 base from V and 5 bases from J; bases unmatched to any gene: 6. The chain's CDR3 is CASSPQGLAVPETQYF. As DNA, the CDR3 is TGTGCCAGCTCACCACAGGGACTAGCGGTTCCGGAGACCCAGTACTTC.

The V gene is TRBV20-1, the J gene TRBJ2-7; perhaps TRBD2 as D (5 bases). CDR1 and CDR2 from the germline V gene are DFQATT and SNEGSKA (reference sequence). The V end was cut by 5 bases, the J end by 2 bases, with 13 bases between. The CDR3 extends over 13 amino acids. CDR3 protein: CSAFDLRAYEQYF. The CDR3 nucleotides read TGCAGTGCTTTCGACCTGAGGGCCTACGAGCAGTACTTC.

This clonotype was seen ten or more times. The chain recombines TRBV5-6 with TRBJ1-2, with a tentative D call TRBD1 (6 bases). The CDR3 extends over 15 amino acids. Germline-derived CDR1 and CDR2 are SGHDT and YYEEEE. V was pared by 4 bases and J by 3 bases, with 16 bases between. CDR3 amino acids: CASSLAPSGDYGYTF. The CDR3 nucleotides are TGTGCCAGCAGCCTGGCGCCGTCAGGGGACTATGGCTACACCTTC. Complete variable domain (other parts from reference TRBV5-6 and TRBJ1-2): DAGVTQSPTHLIKTRGQQVTLRCSPKSGHDTVSWYQQALGQGPQFIFQYYEEEERQRGNFPDRFSGHQFPNYSSELNVNALLLGDSALYLCASSLAPSGDYGYTFGSGTRLTVV.

This rearrangement joins TRBV6-5 to TRBJ1-1; no clear D. Germline V lookup: CDR1 MNHEY, CDR2 SVGAGI. V was clipped by 2 bases and J by 1 base, with 8 bases between them. The CDR3 loop spans 14 amino acids. CDR3 protein: CASSYTRKNTEAFF. In DNA form, the CDR3 reads TGTGCCAGCAGTTACACCCGGAAGAACACTGAAGCTTTCTTT.

This clonotype was seen just once. This chain uses TRBV5-1 with TRBJ2-1, with 12 bases lining up with TRBD2. Germline-derived CDR1 and CDR2 are SGHRS and YFSETQ. The length of the CDR3 is 17 residues. The V segment lost 0 bases and the J segment 7 bases; nucleotides outside the gene matches: 8. The CDR3, as DNA: TGCGCCAGCAGCTTGGGATACCGACTAGCGGGAGAGAATGAGCAGTTCTTC. It specifies CASSLGYRLAGENEQFF.